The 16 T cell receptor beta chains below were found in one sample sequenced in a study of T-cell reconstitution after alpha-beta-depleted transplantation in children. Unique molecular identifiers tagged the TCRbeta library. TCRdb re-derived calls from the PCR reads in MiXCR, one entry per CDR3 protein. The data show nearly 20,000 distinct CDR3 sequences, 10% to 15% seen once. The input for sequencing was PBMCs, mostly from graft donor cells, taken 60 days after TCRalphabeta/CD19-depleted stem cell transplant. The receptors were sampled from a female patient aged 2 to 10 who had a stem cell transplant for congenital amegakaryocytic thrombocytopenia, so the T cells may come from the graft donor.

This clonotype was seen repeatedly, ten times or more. The CDR3 protein is CASRLGVPMNTEAFF. The CDR3 region has the DNA TGTGCCAGCAGATTAGGGGTTCCCATGAACACTGAAGCTTTCTTT. V usage is TRBV2 and J usage is TRBJ1-1; tentatively, D is TRBD1 (5 bases). From germline, CDR1 is SNHLY and CDR2 FYNNEI. This CDR3 comprises 15 residues. V lost 6 bases and J lost 0, with 14 bases in between. The whole variable domain, remainder taken from reference TRBV2 and TRBJ1-1, is EPEVTQTPSHQVTQMGQEVILRCVPISNHLYFYWYRQILGQKVEFLVSFYNNEISEKSEIFDDQFSVERPDGSNFTLKIRSTKLEDSAMYFCASRLGVPMNTEAFFGQGTRLTVV.

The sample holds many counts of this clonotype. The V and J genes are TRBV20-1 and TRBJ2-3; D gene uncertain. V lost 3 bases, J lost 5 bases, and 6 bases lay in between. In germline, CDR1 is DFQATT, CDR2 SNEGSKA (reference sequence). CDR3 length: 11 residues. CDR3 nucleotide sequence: TGCAGTGCTAGTGCCGGAGATACGCAGTATTTT. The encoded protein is CSASAGDTQYF.

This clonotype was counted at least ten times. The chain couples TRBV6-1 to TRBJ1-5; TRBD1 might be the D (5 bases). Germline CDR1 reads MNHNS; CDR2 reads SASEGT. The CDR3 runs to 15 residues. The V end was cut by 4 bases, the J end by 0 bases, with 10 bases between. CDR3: CASSGTPYSNQPQHF. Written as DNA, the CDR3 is TGTGCCAGCAGTGGGACACCTTATAGCAATCAGCCCCAGCATTTT.

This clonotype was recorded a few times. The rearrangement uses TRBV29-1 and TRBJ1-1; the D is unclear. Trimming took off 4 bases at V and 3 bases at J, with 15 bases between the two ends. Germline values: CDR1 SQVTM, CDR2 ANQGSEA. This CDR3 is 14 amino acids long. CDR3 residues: CSVARLVIHTEAFF. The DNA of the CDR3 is TGCAGCGTTGCCCGTCTCGTAATTCACACTGAAGCTTTCTTT.

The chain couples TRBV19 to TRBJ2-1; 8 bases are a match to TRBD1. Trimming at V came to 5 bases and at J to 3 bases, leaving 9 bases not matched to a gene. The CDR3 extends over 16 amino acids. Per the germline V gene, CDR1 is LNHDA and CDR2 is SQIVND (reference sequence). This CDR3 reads CASSADRGQGYNEQFF. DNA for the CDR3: TGTGCCAGTAGTGCAGACAGGGGTCAAGGCTACAATGAGCAGTTCTTC.

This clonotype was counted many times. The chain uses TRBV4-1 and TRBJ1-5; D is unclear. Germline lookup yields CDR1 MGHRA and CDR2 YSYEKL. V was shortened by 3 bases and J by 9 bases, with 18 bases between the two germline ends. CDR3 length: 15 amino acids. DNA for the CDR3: TGCGCCAGCAGCCAGCATGGGGAGGTGGGAAGGCCCCAGCATTTT. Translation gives CASSQHGEVGRPQHF.

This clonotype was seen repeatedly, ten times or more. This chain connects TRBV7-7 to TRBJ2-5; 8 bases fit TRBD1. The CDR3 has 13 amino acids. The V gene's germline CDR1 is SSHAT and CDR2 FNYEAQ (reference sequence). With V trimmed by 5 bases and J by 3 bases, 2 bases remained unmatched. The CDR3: CASSEDREETQYF. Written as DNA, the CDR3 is TGTGCCAGCAGCGAGGACAGGGAAGAGACCCAGTACTTC.

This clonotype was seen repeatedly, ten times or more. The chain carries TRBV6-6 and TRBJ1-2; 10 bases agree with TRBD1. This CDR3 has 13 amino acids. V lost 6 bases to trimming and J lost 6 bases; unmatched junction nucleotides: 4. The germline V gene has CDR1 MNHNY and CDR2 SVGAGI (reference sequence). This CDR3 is CASSQTGGDGYTF. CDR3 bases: TGTGCCAGCAGCCAGACAGGGGGCGATGGCTACACCTTC.

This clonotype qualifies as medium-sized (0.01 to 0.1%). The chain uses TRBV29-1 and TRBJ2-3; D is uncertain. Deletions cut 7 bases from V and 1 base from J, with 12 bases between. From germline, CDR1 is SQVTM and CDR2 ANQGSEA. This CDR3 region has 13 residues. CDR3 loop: CSAAVGGTDTQYF. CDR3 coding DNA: TGCAGCGCTGCCGTTGGGGGCACAGATACGCAGTATTTT.

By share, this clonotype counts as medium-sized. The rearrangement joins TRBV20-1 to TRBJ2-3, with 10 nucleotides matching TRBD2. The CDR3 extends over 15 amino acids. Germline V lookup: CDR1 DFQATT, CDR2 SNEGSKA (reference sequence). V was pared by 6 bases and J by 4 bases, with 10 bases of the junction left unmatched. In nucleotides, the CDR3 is TGCAGTGCCCCTCGGGCTAGCGGGAGTGCAGATACGCAGTATTTT. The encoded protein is CSAPRASGSADTQYF.

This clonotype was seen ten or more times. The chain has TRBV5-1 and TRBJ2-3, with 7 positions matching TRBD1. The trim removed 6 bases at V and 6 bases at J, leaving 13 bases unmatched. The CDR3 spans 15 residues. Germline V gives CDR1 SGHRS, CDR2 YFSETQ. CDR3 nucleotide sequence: TGCGCCAGCAACCCGGCCCTAGGGGGCATGGATACGCAGTATTTT. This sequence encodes CASNPALGGMDTQYF.

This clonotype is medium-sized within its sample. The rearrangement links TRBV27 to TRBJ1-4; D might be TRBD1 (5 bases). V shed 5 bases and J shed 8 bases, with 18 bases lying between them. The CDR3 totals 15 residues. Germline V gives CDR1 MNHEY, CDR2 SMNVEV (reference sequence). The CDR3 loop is CASSPDLRGGEKLFF. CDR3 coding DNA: TGTGCCAGCAGTCCAGACCTTAGGGGTGGGGAAAAACTGTTTTTT.

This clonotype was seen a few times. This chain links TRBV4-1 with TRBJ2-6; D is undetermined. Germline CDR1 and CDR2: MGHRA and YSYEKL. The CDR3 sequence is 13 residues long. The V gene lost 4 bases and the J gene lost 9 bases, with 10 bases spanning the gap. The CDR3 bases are TGCGCCAGCAGCCCCCCAGGCGTCAACGTCCTGACTTTC. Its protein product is CASSPPGVNVLTF.

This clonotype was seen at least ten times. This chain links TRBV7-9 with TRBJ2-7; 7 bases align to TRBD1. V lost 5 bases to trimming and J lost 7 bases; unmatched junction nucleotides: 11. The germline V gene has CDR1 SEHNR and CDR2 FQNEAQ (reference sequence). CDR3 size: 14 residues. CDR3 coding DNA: TGTGCCAGCAGCACAACGAGACAGGGCGGAGAGCAGTACTTC. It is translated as CASSTTRQGGEQYF.

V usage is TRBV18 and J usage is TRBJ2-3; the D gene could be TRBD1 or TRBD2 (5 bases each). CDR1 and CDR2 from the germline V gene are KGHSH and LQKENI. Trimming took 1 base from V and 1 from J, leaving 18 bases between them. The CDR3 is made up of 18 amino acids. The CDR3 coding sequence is TGTGCCAGCTCACCACAAGGCCCCGGGACCGGAGGCACAGATACGCAGTATTTT. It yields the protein CASSPQGPGTGGTDTQYF.

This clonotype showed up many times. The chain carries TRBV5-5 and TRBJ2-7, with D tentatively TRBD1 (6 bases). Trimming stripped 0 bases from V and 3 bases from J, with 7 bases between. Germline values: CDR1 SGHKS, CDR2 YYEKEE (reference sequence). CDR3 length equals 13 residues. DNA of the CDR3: TGTGCCAGCAGCTTGGGACAGGTCTACGAGCAGTACTTC. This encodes CASSLGQVYEQYF.